The 9 T cell receptor beta chains presented below share a single source sample, sequenced in a study of cytomegalovirus exposure and HLA in healthy donors. The primer mix had 60 Vbeta and 13 Jbeta primers. TCRdb keeps only in-frame clones here, not all; method: immunoSEQ multiplex PCR. The sample has around 150,000 clones, almost 80% seen once. The sample consisted of PBMCs. These receptors all stem from a woman under 40 in good health and CMV-seronegative.

With respect to this clone: A junction boundary mismatches the germline segment, possibly from a read error. V gene TRBV7-8 combines with J gene TRBJ1-1, with D possibly being TRBD1 (5 bases). The CDR3 loop spans 12 amino acids. CDR1 is SGHVS and CDR2 is FQNEAQ in the germline V gene. The CDR3 nucleotides read TGTGCCAGCAGCTTAGGACAAGGGGAAAGGGTCTTT. This sequence encodes CASSLGQGERVF.

The chain links TRBV4-1 to TRBJ2-7, with D possibly TRBD1 on 8 matching bases. This CDR3 region has 17 residues. The ends were cut back, 2 bases at V and 3 bases at J, with 20 bases in the middle. Looked up from germline, CDR1 is MGHRA and CDR2 is YSYEKL. The CDR3, as DNA: TGCGCCAGCAGCCAAAGATGGCGGGGGACAGGCCGCTACGAGCAGTACTTC. Translating it yields CASSQRWRGTGRYEQYF.

This clone has only a few counts. The chain links TRBV2 to TRBJ2-2; 8 bases match TRBD1. The CDR3 extends over 17 amino acids. Germline V CDR1 and CDR2: SNHLY, FYNNEI. After removal of 6 bases from V and 4 bases from J, the junction contained 13 bases not matched to a gene. This chain's CDR3 is CASRRDGTGSITGELFF. In nucleotides, the CDR3 is TGTGCCAGCAGACGAGATGGGACAGGCAGTATCACCGGGGAGCTGTTTTTT. Full variable domain (missing parts from reference TRBV2 and TRBJ2-2): EPEVTQTPSHQVTQMGQEVILRCVPISNHLYFYWYRQILGQKVEFLVSFYNNEISEKSEIFDDQFSVERPDGSNFTLKIRSTKLEDSAMYFCASRRDGTGSITGELFFGEGSRLTVL.

This clone was observed once. As DNA, the CDR3 is TGTGCCAGCAGCGTAGCCCCAGGGGGTTATGGCTACACCTTC. It yields the protein CASSVAPGGYGYTF. This chain uses TRBV9 with TRBJ1-2, with TRBD1 identical over 7 bases. The CDR3 runs to 14 residues. The ends lost 0 bases at V and 5 bases at J; junction bases unmatched: 4. In germline, CDR1 is SGDLS, CDR2 YYNGEE.

The genes are TRBV5-1 and TRBJ2-7; a possible D gene is TRBD1 (6 bases). Trimming cost V 2 bases and J 2 bases, with 8 bases left between them. CDR3 size: 13 residues. Germline CDR1 reads SGHRS; CDR2 reads YFSETQ. The DNA for the CDR3 is TGCGCCAGCAGCTTCACAGGGACCTACGAGCAGTACTTC. It specifies CASSFTGTYEQYF. Together with reference TRBV5-1 and TRBJ2-7, the CDR3 gives the full variable domain: KAGVTQTPRYLIKTRGQQVTLSCSPISGHRSVSWYQQTPGQGLQFLFEYFSETQRNKGNFPGRFSGRQFSNSRSEMNVSTLELGDSALYLCASSFTGTYEQYFGPGTRLTVT.

This chain connects TRBV6-1 to TRBJ2-2; maybe TRBD2 (7 bases). The V gene lost 3 bases and the J gene lost 4 bases, with 12 bases spanning the gap. The CDR3 length is 15 residues. Per germline, CDR1 MNHNS and CDR2 SASEGT. CDR3 amino acids: CASSDWGGATGELFF. CDR3 bases: TGTGCCAGCAGTGATTGGGGGGGGGCCACCGGGGAGCTGTTTTTT.

This clone was recorded only once. This chain joins TRBV5-1 and TRBJ2-3; 7 positions agree with TRBD1. Germline V lookup: CDR1 SGHRS, CDR2 YFSETQ. Germline trimming cut 3 bases from V and 2 bases from J; bases unmatched to any gene: 6. The CDR3 contains 15 residues. In DNA, the CDR3 is TGCGCCAGCAGCTGGGCGACAGGGTTCACAGATACGCAGTATTTT. This codes for CASSWATGFTDTQYF.

The chain is built from TRBV11-2 and TRBJ2-7, with 7 bases fitting TRBD1. Per germline, CDR1 SGHAT and CDR2 FQNNGV. The CDR3 spans 15 residues. V was clipped by 2 bases and J by 7 bases; unmatched bases: 11. Here the CDR3 DNA reads TGTGCCAGCAGCTTAAGGGGGCAGGGCCCCTGGGAGCAGTACTTC. Its protein is CASSLRGQGPWEQYF.

V is TRBV9 and J is TRBJ1-2; 7 bases are a match to TRBD1. The length of the CDR3 is 14 residues. Trimming removed 4 bases from V and 3 bases from J; junction bases left unmatched: 6. CDR1 and CDR2 (germline): SGDLS, YYNGEE. This CDR3 is CASSPRQGDYGYTF. For the CDR3, the DNA is TGTGCCAGCAGCCCACGACAGGGCGACTATGGCTACACCTTC.